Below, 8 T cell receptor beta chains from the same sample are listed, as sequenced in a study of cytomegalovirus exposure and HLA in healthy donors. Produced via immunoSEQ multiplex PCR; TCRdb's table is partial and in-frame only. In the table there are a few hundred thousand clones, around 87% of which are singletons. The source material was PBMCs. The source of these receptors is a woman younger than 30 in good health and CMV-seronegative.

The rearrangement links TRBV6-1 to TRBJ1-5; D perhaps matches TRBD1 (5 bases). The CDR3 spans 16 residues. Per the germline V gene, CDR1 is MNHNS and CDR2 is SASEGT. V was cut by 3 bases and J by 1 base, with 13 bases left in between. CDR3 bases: TGTGCCAGCAGTGACAGGGCCTTGGGAAGCAATCAGCCCCAGCATTTT. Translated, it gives CASSDRALGSNQPQHF.

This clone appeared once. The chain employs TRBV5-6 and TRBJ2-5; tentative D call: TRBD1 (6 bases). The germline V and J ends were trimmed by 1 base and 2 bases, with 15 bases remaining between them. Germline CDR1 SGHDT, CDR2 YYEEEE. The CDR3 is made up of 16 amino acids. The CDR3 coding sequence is TGTGCCAGCAGCTTGCCGGCGTCGACAGGACAAGAGACCCAGTACTTC. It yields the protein CASSLPASTGQETQYF.

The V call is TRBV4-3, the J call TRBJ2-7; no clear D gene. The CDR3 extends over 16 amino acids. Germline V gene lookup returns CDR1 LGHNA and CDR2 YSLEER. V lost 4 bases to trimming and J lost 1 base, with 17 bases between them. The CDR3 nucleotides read TGCGCCAGCAGCCCCCTGGGTCCAGGCGATTCCTACGAGCAGTACTTC. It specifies CASSPLGPGDSYEQYF.

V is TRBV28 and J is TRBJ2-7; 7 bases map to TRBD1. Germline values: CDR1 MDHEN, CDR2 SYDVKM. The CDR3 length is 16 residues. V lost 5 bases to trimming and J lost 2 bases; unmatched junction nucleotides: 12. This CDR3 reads CASSLFGQAKAYEQYF. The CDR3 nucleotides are TGTGCCAGCAGTCTTTTTGGACAGGCAAAGGCCTACGAGCAGTACTTC.

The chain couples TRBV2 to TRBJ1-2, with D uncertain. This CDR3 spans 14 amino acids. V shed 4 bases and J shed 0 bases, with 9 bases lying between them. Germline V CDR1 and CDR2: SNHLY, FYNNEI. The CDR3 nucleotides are TGTGCCAGCAGTGTTTCCGGGACTAACTATGGCTACACCTTC. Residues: CASSVSGTNYGYTF.

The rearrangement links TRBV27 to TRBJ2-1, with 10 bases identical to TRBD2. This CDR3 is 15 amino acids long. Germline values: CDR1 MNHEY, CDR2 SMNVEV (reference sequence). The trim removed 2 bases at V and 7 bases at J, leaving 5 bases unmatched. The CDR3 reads CASSLRSGRDNEQFF. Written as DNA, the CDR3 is TGTGCCAGCAGTTTACGGAGCGGGAGGGATAATGAGCAGTTCTTC.

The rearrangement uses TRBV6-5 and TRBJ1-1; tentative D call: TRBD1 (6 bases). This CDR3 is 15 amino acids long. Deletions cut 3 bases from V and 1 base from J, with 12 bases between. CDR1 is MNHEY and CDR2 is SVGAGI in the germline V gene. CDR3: CASSYGSTGNTEAFF. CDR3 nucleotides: TGTGCCAGCAGTTATGGCTCGACAGGGAACACTGAAGCTTTCTTT.

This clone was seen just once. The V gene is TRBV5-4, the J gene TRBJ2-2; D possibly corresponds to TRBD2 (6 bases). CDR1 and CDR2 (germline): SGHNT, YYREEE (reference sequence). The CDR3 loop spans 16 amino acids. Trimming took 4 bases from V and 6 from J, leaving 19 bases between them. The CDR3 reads CASSGRDSLFAGELFF. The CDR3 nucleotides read TGTGCCAGCAGCGGCCGGGACTCCCTATTCGCCGGGGAGCTGTTTTTT.